This T cell receptor beta chain is from a study of technical replicates of blood from a few donors. Clones were sequenced by immunoSEQ multiplex PCR, and TCRdb holds only the in-frame ones, with some missing. The sample records some 100,000 clones, 95% to 96% being singletons. The CDR3 has 13 amino acids. With 6 bases clipped from V and 6 bases from J, the junction kept 4 bases outside the gene matches. The V gene's germline CDR1 is KGHSH and CDR2 LQKENI. This clone showed up just once. Sequenced material: T cells isolated from PBMCs. The chain employs TRBV18 and TRBJ2-1; 8 nucleotides align to TRBD2. This clonotype was obtained from a human donor in good health. DNA of the CDR3: TGTGCCAGCTCTCCCGGGACTAGCAATGAGCAGTTCTTC. Protein sequence: CASSPGTSNEQFF.